A selection of T cell receptor beta chains follows, all from one sample in a study of OX40 agonist ivuxolimab in advanced cancers. TCRdb keeps only in-frame clones here, not all; method: immunoSEQ multiplex PCR. The profile shows 55,000 to 70,000 clones, 86% of them singletons. The input for sequencing was CD4+ or CD8+ T cells sorted from blood, taken in a trial of the OX40 agonist ivuxolimab. These receptor sequences come from an adult with an advanced solid tumor such as melanoma, head and neck, liver or kidney cancer. CDR3s include the opening cysteine and the closing phenylalanine or tryptophan. Clone size appears in some rows only: once, few, many, or a class for an expanded clone.

>TRBJ1-2|NA|TRBV6-5
CASSYSGTVRPDGYTF
>TRBJ2-7|few|TRBV11-3
CASSFRAEHSYEQYF
>TRBJ1-1|NA|TRBV28
CASSLLHVEAFF
>TRBJ1-4|NA|TRBV4-2
CASSRDLEGSGEKLFF
>TRBJ1-4|NA|TRBV4-3
CASSQTDLNEKLFF
>TRBJ2-5|once|TRBV7-6
CASILSGGAETQYF
>TRBJ1-2|NA|TRBV5-6
CASSGLNRYGYTF
>TRBJ1-2|NA|TRBV5-6
CASSVDSYGYTF
>TRBJ1-1|few|TRBV9
CASSVWEGGGTEAFF
>TRBJ1-3|NA|TRBV29-1
CSVESSGNTIYF
>TRBJ1-2|NA|TRBV30
CACSGQSLYYGYTF
>TRBJ2-2|few|TRBV4-2
CASSQDFREGANTGELFF
>TRBJ1-2|once|TRBV10-3
CAISDPNRVGGYTF
>TRBJ1-1|NA|TRBV6-1
CASSVELGNTEAFF
>TRBJ2-1|NA|TRBV7-2
CASSPSGLSEQFF
>TRBJ1-3|few|TRBV4-1
CASSRTPVAGNTIYF
>TRBJ2-7|NA|TRBV7-3
CASSLKGTGVPYEQYF